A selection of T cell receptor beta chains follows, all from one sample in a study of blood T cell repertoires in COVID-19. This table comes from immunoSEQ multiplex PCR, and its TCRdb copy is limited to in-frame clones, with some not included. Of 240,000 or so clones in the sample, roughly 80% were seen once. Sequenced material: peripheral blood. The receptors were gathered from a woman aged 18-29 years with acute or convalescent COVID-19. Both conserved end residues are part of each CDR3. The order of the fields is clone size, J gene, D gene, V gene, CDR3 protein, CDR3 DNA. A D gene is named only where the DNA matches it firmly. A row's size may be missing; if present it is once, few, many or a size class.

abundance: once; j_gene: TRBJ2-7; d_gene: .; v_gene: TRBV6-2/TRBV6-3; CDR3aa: CASSLWGVKTYEQYF; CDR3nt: TGTGCCAGCAGTTTGTGGGGAGTTAAAACCTACGAGCAGTACTTC
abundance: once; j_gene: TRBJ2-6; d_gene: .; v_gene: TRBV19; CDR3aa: CASSIRQDHYSGANVLTF; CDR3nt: TGTGCCAGTAGTATCCGACAGGATCATTACTCTGGGGCCAACGTCCTGACTTTC
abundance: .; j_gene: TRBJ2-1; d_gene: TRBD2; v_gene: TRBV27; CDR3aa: CASSITGTSSNEQFF; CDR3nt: TGTGCCAGCAGTATCACCGGGACTAGCTCTAATGAGCAGTTCTTC
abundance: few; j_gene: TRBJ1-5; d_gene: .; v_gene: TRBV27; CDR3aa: CASSLNRVDQPQHF; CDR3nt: TGTGCCAGCAGTTTGAACCGGGTCGATCAGCCCCAGCATTTT
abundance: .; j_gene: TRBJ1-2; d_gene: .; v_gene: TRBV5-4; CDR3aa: CASSLFQGNYGYTF; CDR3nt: TGTGCCAGCAGCTTGTTTCAGGGGAACTATGGCTACACCTTC
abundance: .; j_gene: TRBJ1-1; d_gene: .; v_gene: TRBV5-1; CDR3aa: CASSLEPRRGTEAFF; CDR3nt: TGCGCCAGCAGCTTGGAGCCCCGGCGGGGCACTGAAGCTTTCTTT
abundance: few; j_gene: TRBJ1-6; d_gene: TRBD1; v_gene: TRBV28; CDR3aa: CASSSQGITINSPLHF; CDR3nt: TGTGCCAGCAGTTCACAGGGGATAACTATTAATTCACCCCTCCACTTT
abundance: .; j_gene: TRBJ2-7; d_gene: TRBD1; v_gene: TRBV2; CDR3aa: CASKGQGLPYEQYF; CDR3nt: TGTGCCAGCAAAGGACAGGGCCTTCCCTACGAGCAGTACTTC
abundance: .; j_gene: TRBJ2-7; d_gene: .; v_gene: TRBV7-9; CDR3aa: CASSFGETNTYEQYF; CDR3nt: TGTGCCAGCAGCTTCGGTGAGACAAATACCTACGAGCAGTACTTC
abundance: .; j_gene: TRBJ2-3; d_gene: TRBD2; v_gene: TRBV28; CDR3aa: CASSLGGRKTDTQYF; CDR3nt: TGTGCCAGCAGTTTAGGCGGGAGAAAAACAGATACGCAGTATTTT
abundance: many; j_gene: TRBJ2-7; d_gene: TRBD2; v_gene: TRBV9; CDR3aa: CASSPVGLAGGPYEQYF; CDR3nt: TGTGCCAGCAGCCCCGTCGGGCTAGCGGGAGGACCCTACGAGCAGTACTTC
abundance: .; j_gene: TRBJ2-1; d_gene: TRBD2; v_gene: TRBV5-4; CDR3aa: CASSPRLAGGSYNEQFF; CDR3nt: TGTGCCAGCAGCCCCCGACTAGCGGGAGGGTCCTACAATGAGCAGTTCTTC
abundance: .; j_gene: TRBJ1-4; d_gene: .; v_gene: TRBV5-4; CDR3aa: CASSLGGPTTPPKKLFF; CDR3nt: TGTGCCAGCAGCTTGGGAGGGCCCACCACACCGCCTAAAAAACTGTTTTTT
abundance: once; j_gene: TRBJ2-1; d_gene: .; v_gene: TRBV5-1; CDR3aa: CASSLPPYNEQFF; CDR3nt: TGCGCCAGCAGCTTGCCTCCTTACAATGAGCAGTTCTTC
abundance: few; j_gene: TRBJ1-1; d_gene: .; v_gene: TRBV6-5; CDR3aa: CASSYGSNTEAFF; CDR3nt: TGTGCCAGCAGTTACGGGAGTAACACTGAAGCTTTCTTT
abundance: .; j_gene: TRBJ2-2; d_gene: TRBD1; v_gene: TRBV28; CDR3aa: CASSLSGGNTGELFF; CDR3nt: TGTGCCAGCAGTCTCTCAGGGGGCAACACCGGGGAGCTGTTTTTT
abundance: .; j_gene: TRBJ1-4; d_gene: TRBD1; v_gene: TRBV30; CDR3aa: CAWGQGAADEKLFF; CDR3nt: TGTGCCTGGGGACAGGGGGCGGCGGATGAAAAACTGTTTTTT
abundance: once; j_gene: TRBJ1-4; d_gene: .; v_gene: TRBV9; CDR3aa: CASSVGQGGEKLFF; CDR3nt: TGTGCCAGCAGCGTAGGGCAGGGTGGTGAAAAACTGTTTTTT
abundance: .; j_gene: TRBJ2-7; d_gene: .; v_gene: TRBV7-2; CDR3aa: CASSRDQGTYEQYF; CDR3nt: TGTGCCAGCAGCCGTGATCAGGGGACCTACGAGCAGTACTTC
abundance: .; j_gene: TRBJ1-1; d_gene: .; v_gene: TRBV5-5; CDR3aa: CASSLAAGNMNTEAFF; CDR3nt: TGTGCCAGCAGCTTGGCCGCAGGGAATATGAACACTGAAGCTTTCTTT
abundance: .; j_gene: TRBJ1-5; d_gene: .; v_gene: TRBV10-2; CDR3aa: CASSENRDNQPQHF; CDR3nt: TGCGCCAGCAGTGAGAACAGGGACAATCAGCCCCAGCATTTT
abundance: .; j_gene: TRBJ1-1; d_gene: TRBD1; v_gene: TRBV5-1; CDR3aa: CASSPRWSGGDEAFF; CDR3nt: TGCGCCAGCAGCCCCCGCTGGTCAGGGGGCGATGAAGCTTTCTTT
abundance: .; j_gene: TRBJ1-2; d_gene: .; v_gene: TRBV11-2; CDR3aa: CASSLVRGADGYTF; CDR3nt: TGTGCCAGCAGCTTAGTTCGGGGGGCTGATGGCTACACCTTC
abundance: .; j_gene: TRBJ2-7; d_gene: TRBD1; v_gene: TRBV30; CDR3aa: CAWSRTGLGEQYF; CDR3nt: TGTGCCTGGAGTCGGACAGGGCTGGGGGAGCAGTACTTC
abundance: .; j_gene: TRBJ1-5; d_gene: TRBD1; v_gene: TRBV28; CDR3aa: CASSLVTGPPQHF; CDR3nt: TGTGCCAGCAGCCTAGTGACAGGGCCACCCCAGCATTTT
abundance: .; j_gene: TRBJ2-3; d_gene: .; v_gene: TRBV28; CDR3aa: CASSWSGGTDTQYF; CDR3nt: TGTGCCAGCAGTTGGAGCGGAGGCACAGATACGCAGTATTTT
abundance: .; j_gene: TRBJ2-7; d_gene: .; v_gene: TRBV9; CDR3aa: CASSVGSSAPYEQYF; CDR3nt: TGTGCCAGCAGCGTAGGTTCCAGCGCACCGTACGAGCAGTACTTC
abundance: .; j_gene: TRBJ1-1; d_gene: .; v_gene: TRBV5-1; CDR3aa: CASSPGQNTEAFF; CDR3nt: TGCGCCAGCAGCCCTGGACAGAACACTGAAGCTTTCTTT
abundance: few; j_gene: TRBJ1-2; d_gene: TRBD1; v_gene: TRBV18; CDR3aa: CASSPGQENYGYTF; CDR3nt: TGTGCCAGCTCACCGGGACAGGAGAACTATGGCTACACCTTC
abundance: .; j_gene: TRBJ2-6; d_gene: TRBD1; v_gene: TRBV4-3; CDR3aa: CASSRGTGGSGANVLTF; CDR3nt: TGCGCCAGCAGCCGGGGGACAGGGGGCTCTGGGGCCAACGTCCTGACTTTC
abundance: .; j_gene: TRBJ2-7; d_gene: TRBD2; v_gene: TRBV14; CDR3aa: CASSPLAGGNEQYF; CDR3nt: TGTGCCAGCAGCCCGCTAGCGGGAGGGAACGAGCAGTACTTC
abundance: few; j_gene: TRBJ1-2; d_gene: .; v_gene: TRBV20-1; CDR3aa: CSEMSYYGYTF; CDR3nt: TGCAGTGAAATGTCGTACTATGGCTACACCTTC
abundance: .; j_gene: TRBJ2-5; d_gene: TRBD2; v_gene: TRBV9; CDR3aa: CASSAGRASGQETQYF; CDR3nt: TGTGCCAGCAGCGCCGGGAGGGCTAGCGGGCAAGAGACCCAGTACTTC
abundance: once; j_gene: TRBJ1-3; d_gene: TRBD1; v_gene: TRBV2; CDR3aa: CASIEDRGFSGNTIYF; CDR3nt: TGTGCCAGCATAGAGGACAGGGGTTTCTCTGGAAACACCATATATTTT
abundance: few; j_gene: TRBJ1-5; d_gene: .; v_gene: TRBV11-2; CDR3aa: CASSLQSGVNQPQHF; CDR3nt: TGTGCCAGCAGCTTACAATCGGGAGTCAATCAGCCCCAGCATTTT
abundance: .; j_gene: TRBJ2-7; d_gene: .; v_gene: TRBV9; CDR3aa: CASSPVGLASYEQYF; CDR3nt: TGTGCCAGCAGCCCAGTGGGTCTAGCGAGCTACGAGCAGTACTTC
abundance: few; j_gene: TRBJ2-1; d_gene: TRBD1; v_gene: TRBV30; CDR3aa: CAWSAKTGAGGPNEQFF; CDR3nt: TGTGCCTGGAGTGCCAAAACAGGGGCGGGCGGGCCCAATGAGCAGTTCTTC
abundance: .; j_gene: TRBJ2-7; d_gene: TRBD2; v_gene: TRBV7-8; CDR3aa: CASSPAGTSGTYEQYF; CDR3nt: TGTGCCAGCAGCCCCGCCGGGACTAGCGGAACCTACGAGCAGTACTTC
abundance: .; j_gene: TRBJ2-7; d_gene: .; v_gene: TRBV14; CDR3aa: CASSQVPFQQYF; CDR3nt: TGTGCCAGCAGCCAAGTCCCGTTCCAGCAGTACTTC
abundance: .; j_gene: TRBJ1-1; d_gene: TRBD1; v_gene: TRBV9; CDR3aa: CASSPGLRGRGAEAFF; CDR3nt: TGTGCCAGCAGCCCTGGCTTAAGGGGCAGGGGGGCTGAAGCTTTCTTT
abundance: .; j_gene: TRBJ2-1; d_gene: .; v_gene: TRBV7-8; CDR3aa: CASSGRLRWYEQFF; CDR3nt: TGTGCCAGCAGCGGCAGACTACGATGGTATGAGCAGTTCTTC
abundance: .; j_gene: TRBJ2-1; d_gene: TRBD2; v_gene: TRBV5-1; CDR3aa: CASSDGTSGSNEQFF; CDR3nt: TGCGCCAGCAGCGATGGGACTAGCGGGAGTAATGAGCAGTTCTTC
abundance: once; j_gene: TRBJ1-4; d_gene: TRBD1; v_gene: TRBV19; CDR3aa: CASSEQIGTGGNEKLFF; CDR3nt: TGTGCCAGTAGTGAACAAATTGGGACAGGGGGCAATGAAAAACTGTTTTTT
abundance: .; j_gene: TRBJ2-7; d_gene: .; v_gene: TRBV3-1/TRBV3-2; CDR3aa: CASSYVYEQYF; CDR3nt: TGTGCCAGCAGCTATGTTTACGAGCAGTACTTC
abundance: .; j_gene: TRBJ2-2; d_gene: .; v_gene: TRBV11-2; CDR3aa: CASDSGTSELFF; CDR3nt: TGTGCCAGCGATTCCGGGACATCAGAGCTGTTTTTT